This TCR beta chain derives from a study of shared clonotypes between healthy human individuals. Background on the study: Participating donors consisted of a couple of women and three men aged 18 to 49. Study-wide findings and caveats: The represented genetic and exposure-history diversity was limited by the small number of donors. Only blood underwent sampling, and tissue repertoires likely differ.

The CDR3 runs to 13 residues. V dropped 5 bases and J dropped 7 bases, with 11 bases sitting between them. Germline CDR1 MNHEY, CDR2 SVGAGI. As defined, naive CD8 cells were CD45RO-negative and positively selected for CCR7, with terminally differentiated effector memory CD45RA+ cells excluded. In the case of this clone: As yet, its antigen is unknown.

TCRdb's copy holds only in-frame clones and misses some; the assay was immunoSEQ multiplex PCR. The sample lists roughly 850,000 clones, about 96% occurring once. Sequencing was done on a sample of naive CD8+ T cells sorted from blood. The chain recombines TRBV6-5 with TRBJ2-2, with a weak D call TRBD2 (5 bases). The receptor comes from a man aged 25 to 40 in good health. This CDR3 is CASSPGYGGELFF. The CDR3 nucleotides read TGTGCCAGCAGTCCGGGGTATGGCGGGGAGCTGTTTTTT.